A single sample gave rise to the 11 T cell receptor beta chains below, sequenced in a study of blood T cell repertoires in COVID-19 (dated by TCRdb to the early 2020s). The library was built by means of the immunoSEQ multiplex PCR assay. Imported from immuneACCESS, the table was reduced by TCRdb to in-frame sequences with V and J called. These copies leave out some clones; in studies compared against another copy, an unresolved V gene accounts for under half, and the cause of the remainder is not known. In this sample the table shows under 150,000 clones, around four fifths of which occur a single time. Clones ranked in the top ten supply around 3.1% of the sample. Sequencing was performed on peripheral blood. These receptors were taken from a woman in her 40s with active or convalescent COVID-19.

The V and J genes are TRBV6-1 and TRBJ2-7, with D perhaps TRBD1 (6 bases). Trimming shortened V by 3 bases and J by 4 bases, and 10 bases separated the two germline ends. The CDR3 spans 13 residues. Germline V CDR1 and CDR2: MNHNS, SASEGT. The CDR3 is CASSDPDRYEQYF. The CDR3 DNA sequence: TGTGCCAGCAGTGACCCGGACAGATACGAGCAGTACTTC.

CDR3 region: CASSSTHLFF. The DNA of the CDR3 is TGTGCCAGCAGCTCTACCCATCTGTTTTTT. The chain uses TRBV7-2 and TRBJ2-2; no clear D gene. Trimming cost V 4 bases and J 14 bases, with 8 bases left between them. The germline V gene encodes CDR1 SGHTA and CDR2 FQGNSA. The length of the CDR3 is 10 residues.

This chain uses TRBV7-2 with TRBJ2-3; 12 positions match TRBD2. Germline V gene data show CDR1 as SGHTA and CDR2 as FQGNSA. V shed 3 bases, J shed 3 bases, and the junction held 1 base outside the gene matches. This CDR3 has 15 amino acids. The CDR3 loop is CASSLTSGGTDTQYF. The CDR3 region has the DNA TGTGCCAGCAGCTTGACTAGCGGGGGAACAGATACGCAGTATTTT.

The CDR3 sequence: CASSLARDRLYGYTF. The CDR3 DNA is TGTGCCAGCAGCTTAGCTCGGGACAGGCTCTATGGCTACACCTTC. The rearrangement links TRBV7-9 to TRBJ1-2; 8 bases are shared with TRBD1. The CDR3 is 15 residues long. J lost 4 bases, V lost 0 bases, and 4 bases had no gene match. The germline CDR1 and CDR2 sequences are SEHNR and FQNEAQ (reference sequence).

This sequence joins TRBV19 and TRBJ1-5; possible D gene TRBD1, 5 bases. This CDR3 region has 14 residues. Trimming pared 9 bases from V and 7 bases from J, leaving 19 bases between. Germline assignment: CDR1 LNHDA and CDR2 SQIVND (reference sequence). The CDR3: CASLKGGGRQPQHF. Here the CDR3 DNA reads TGTGCCAGCCTCAAAGGCGGGGGGAGACAGCCCCAGCATTTT.

This sequence joins TRBV21-1 and TRBJ1-1; the D call TRBD1 from the table was never checked on the DNA. TRBV21-1 is designated a pseudogene. The CDR3 extends over 16 amino acids. The CDR3 reads CASSIRMPGHNTEAFF. CDR3 bases: TGTGCCAGCAGCATTCGCATGCCGGGACACAACACTGAAGCTTTCTTT.

This CDR3 is CASSQAQGFISGNTIYF. The CDR3 DNA reads TGCGCCAGCAGCCAAGCTCAGGGCTTTATCTCTGGAAACACCATATATTTT. The chain links TRBV4-1 to TRBJ1-3, with D possibly matching TRBD1 (5 bases). Germline lookup yields CDR1 MGHRA and CDR2 YSYEKL. The V end lost 1 base, the J end lost 0 bases, and 13 bases lay between the germline ends. The length of the CDR3 is 17 residues.

The V call is TRBV2, the J call TRBJ2-7; 9 bases match TRBD1. V was clipped by 6 bases and J by 2 bases; unmatched bases: 14. Germline CDR1 reads SNHLY; CDR2 reads FYNNEI. The CDR3 totals 17 residues. The CDR3 nucleotides are TGTGCCAGCAGCGGAAGTTGGGGACAGGGACACCCCTACGAGCAGTACTTC. Protein: CASSGSWGQGHPYEQYF.

This chain links TRBV6-6 with TRBJ2-6, with D possibly matching TRBD1 (6 bases). Per germline, CDR1 MNHNY and CDR2 SVGAGI (reference sequence). Trimming stripped 6 bases from V and 4 bases from J, with 13 bases between. The CDR3 length is 15 residues. The CDR3 reads CASSLTGSGANVLTF. Written as DNA, the CDR3 is TGTGCCAGCAGCCTCACAGGGTCAGGGGCCAACGTCCTGACTTTC.

This clone was counted a few times. This chain links TRBV9 with TRBJ2-2; D is ambiguous. Germline V CDR1 and CDR2: SGDLS, YYNGEE. CDR3 length: 17 residues. Trimming left V 3 bases short and J 0 bases short, with 15 bases between. The CDR3 reads CASSEPRLIANTGELFF. CDR3 DNA sequence: TGTGCCAGCAGCGAACCTAGACTGATCGCGAACACCGGGGAGCTGTTTTTT.

This clone was recorded a few times. Here the CDR3 DNA reads TGTGCCTGGAGTGTACAGGGCGGTTCACCCCTCCACTTT. This translates into CAWSVQGGSPLHF. The chain combines TRBV30 with TRBJ1-6, with D perhaps TRBD1 (6 bases). Trimming stripped 0 bases from V and 9 bases from J, with 9 bases between. The V gene's germline CDR1 is GTSNPN and CDR2 SVGIG (reference sequence). CDR3 length equals 13 residues. Combining the CDR3 with reference TRBV30 and TRBJ1-6 gives the whole variable domain SQTIHQWPATLVQPVGSPLSLECTVEGTSNPNLYWYRQAAGRGLQLLFYSVGIGQISSEVPQNLSASRPQDRQFILSSKKLLLSDSGFYLCAWSVQGGSPLHFGNGTRLTVT.